The sequence of this T cell receptor (beta chain) was determined in a study of human T cells and chemical hapten exposure. V was pared by 0 bases and J by 5 bases, with 10 bases of the junction left unmatched. Germline loops: CDR1 SGHAT, CDR2 FQNNGV. CDR3 length equals 19 residues. This clonotype was observed many times. TCRdb ran MiXCR on the RACE reads and lists one entry per CDR3 protein. The data hold 200,000 to 300,000 distinct CDR3 sequences, with around 9.3% observed a single time. The time point denotes: pre-sensitization, week 0. Treatment of the sample: therapeutic diphenylcyclopropenone sensitization with weekly scalp DPC. Patches went on only after blood had been drawn each time.

Sample: whole blood, taken in connection with sensitization to the hapten diphenylcyclopropenone (DPC). The chain is built from TRBV11-2 and TRBJ2-3; 14 positions agree with TRBD2. The TCR originated in a woman aged 40-49 years with alopecia areata. Some clones in this sample may be carry-over from other donors' samples. CDR3 loop: CASSLDLPGTSGSKDTQYF. DNA of the CDR3: TGTGCCAGCAGCTTAGACCTACCGGGGACTAGCGGGAGTAAAGATACGCAGTATTTT.